One and the same sample provided the 12 T cell receptor beta chains below, sequenced in a study of blood T cell repertoires in COVID-19. Profiling relied on immunoSEQ multiplex PCR, and the TCRdb table lists in-frame clones only, not all of them. Of 300,000 to 400,000 clones in the sample, roughly nine tenths are singletons; the top ten hold 1%. Sequenced sample: PBMCs or T cells enriched from blood (not recorded which). The receptors shown here come from a woman aged 25 to 39 who had recovered from COVID-19.

The V call is TRBV11-2, the J call TRBJ2-7; D is unresolved. CDR1 SGHAT and CDR2 FQNNGV come from the germline V gene. This CDR3 has 14 residues. The germline V and J ends were trimmed by 1 base and 3 bases, with 10 bases remaining between them. The chain's CDR3 is CASSLADGVYEQYF. The CDR3 DNA reads TGTGCCAGCAGCTTAGCCGACGGAGTCTACGAGCAGTACTTC. Together with reference TRBV11-2 and TRBJ2-7, the CDR3 gives the full variable domain: EAGVAQSPRYKIIEKRQSVAFWCNPISGHATLYWYQQILGQGPKLLIQFQNNGVVDDSQLPKDRFSAERLKGVDSTLKIQPAKLEDSAVYLCASSLADGVYEQYFGPGTRLTVT.

This clone was detected once. The chain combines TRBV28 with TRBJ2-3; 9 bases line up with TRBD2. With 7 bases clipped from V and 2 bases from J, the junction kept 10 bases outside the gene matches. The CDR3 runs to 16 residues. Germline CDR1 is MDHEN and CDR2 is SYDVKM. Here the CDR3 reads CASKAGGLPNTDTQYF. DNA of the CDR3: TGTGCCAGCAAAGCGGGGGGTCTCCCTAACACAGATACGCAGTATTTT.

The chain combines TRBV7-9 with TRBJ1-5; D not resolved. CDR3 length: 16 amino acids. V was cut by 1 base and J by 7 bases, with 17 bases left in between. Germline-derived CDR1 and CDR2 are SEHNR and FQNEAQ (reference sequence). The CDR3 coding sequence is TGTGCCAGCAGCTTAGGATTTGGCGGAGCCCGGCAGCCCCAGCATTTT. Amino acid sequence: CASSLGFGGARQPQHF.

The V call is TRBV19, the J call TRBJ2-1; no clear D gene. Trimming shortened V by 3 bases and J by 1 base, and 4 bases separated the two germline ends. This CDR3 comprises 13 residues. The germline CDR1 and CDR2 sequences are LNHDA and SQIVND (reference sequence). This CDR3 reads CASSIRSYNEQFF. CDR3 in DNA: TGTGCCAGTAGTATTCGTTCCTACAATGAGCAGTTCTTC. The full variable domain, in which reference TRBV19 and TRBJ2-1 provide the parts outside the CDR3, is DGGITQSPKYLFRKEGQNVTLSCEQNLNHDAMYWYRQDPGQGLRLIYYSQIVNDFQKGDIAEGYSVSREKKESFPLTVTSAQKNPTAFYLCASSIRSYNEQFFGPGTRLTVL.

The genes are TRBV23-1 and TRBJ2-3, with TRBD2 matching 7 bases. TRBV23-1 is recorded as an ORF, its role being uncertain. This CDR3 spans 16 amino acids. Trimming removed 3 bases from V and 0 bases from J; junction bases left unmatched: 6. The CDR3 protein is CASSQPTSPSTDTQYF. CDR3 in DNA: TGCGCCAGCAGTCAGCCGACTAGCCCAAGCACAGATACGCAGTATTTT.

The chain links TRBV27 to TRBJ2-7; D might be TRBD1 (6 bases). CDR3 size: 17 residues. The V end was cut by 6 bases, the J end by 0 bases, with 21 bases between. CDR1 and CDR2 from the germline V gene are MNHEY and SMNVEV (reference sequence). For the CDR3, the DNA is TGTGCCAGCAGCCGTCAAGATCTGACAGGAATCTCCTACGAGCAGTACTTC. Translated, it gives CASSRQDLTGISYEQYF.

The chain is built from TRBV24-1 and TRBJ1-5, with D hard to call. The CDR3 is 14 residues long. Germline CDR1 KGHDR, CDR2 SFDVKD. Trimming cost V 5 bases and J 3 bases, with 10 bases left between them. The CDR3 loop reads CATSGAGTNQPQHF. Here the CDR3 DNA reads TGTGCCACCAGTGGGGCGGGTACCAATCAGCCCCAGCATTTT.

This clone was recorded once. This sequence joins TRBV5-1 and TRBJ1-1; 9 bases map to TRBD1. Germline trimming cut 4 bases from V and 8 bases from J; bases unmatched to any gene: 3. This CDR3 has 12 residues. Germline assignment: CDR1 SGHRS and CDR2 YFSETQ. The CDR3 sequence: CASSVGQGEAFF. DNA of the CDR3: TGCGCCAGCAGCGTCGGACAGGGGGAAGCTTTCTTT.

The chain uses TRBV2 and TRBJ1-5; 7 nucleotides agree with TRBD1. This CDR3 region has 14 residues. V lost 7 bases to trimming and J lost 1 base; unmatched junction nucleotides: 4. The V gene's germline CDR1 is SNHLY and CDR2 FYNNEI. The CDR3 region has the DNA TGTGCCAGCAAACAGGGGACGAGCAATCAGCCCCAGCATTTT. It translates to CASKQGTSNQPQHF.

This clone was observed a few times. This sequence joins TRBV12-3 or TRBV12-4 and TRBJ2-3; D perhaps matches TRBD1 (6 bases). V was cut by 6 bases and J by 1 base, with 8 bases left in between. This CDR3 contains 13 residues. CDR3 bases: TGTGCCAGCAGCAACAGGGGCACAGATACGCAGTATTTT. This codes for CASSNRGTDTQYF.

This clone was picked up one time. V gene TRBV7-9 combines with J gene TRBJ1-2, with 10 bases lining up with TRBD1. Trimming removed 1 base from V and 14 bases from J; junction bases left unmatched: 10. The CDR3 consists of 14 residues. CDR1 SEHNR and CDR2 FQNEAQ come from the germline V gene (reference sequence). CDR3 amino acids: CASSLDGQGVGGTF. The CDR3 DNA reads as TGTGCCAGCAGCTTAGACGGACAGGGGGTCGGTGGTACCTTC.

This clone was detected only once. The gene calls are TRBV7-9 and TRBJ2-1, with TRBD1 matching over 9 bases. Per germline, CDR1 SEHNR and CDR2 FQNEAQ (reference sequence). J gave up 4 bases and V 2 bases, and 3 bases lay outside the gene matches. The CDR3 covers 15 residues. CDR3: CASSLPGQGYNEQFF. As DNA, the CDR3 is TGTGCCAGCAGCTTACCGGGACAGGGTTACAATGAGCAGTTCTTC. The full variable domain, completed using reference TRBV7-9 and TRBJ2-1, is DTGVSQNPRHKITKRGQNVTFRCDPISEHNRLYWYRQTLGQGPEFLTYFQNEAQLEKSRLLSDRFSAERPKGSFSTLEIQRTEQGDSAMYLCASSLPGQGYNEQFFGPGTRLTVL.